This T cell receptor (beta chain) derives from a study of T cell changes during pregnancy in multiple sclerosis. Germline V gives CDR1 SGHRS, CDR2 YFSETQ. This CDR3 is built from 16 residues. V lost 0 bases, J lost 5 bases, and 14 bases lay in between. Sequenced by immunoSEQ multiplex PCR; TCRdb stores in-frame clones only, minus some. The sample lists about 75,000 clones; roughly 90% were seen once. The chain carries TRBV5-1 and TRBJ1-4; TRBD1 is a possible D gene (6 bases). Sequenced here: peripheral blood, sampled in the first trimester of pregnancy. The sequence came from a female donor in good health, enrolled as a control in a pregnancy study. CDR3 residues: CASSLEGPDSNEKLFF. DNA for the CDR3: TGCGCCAGCAGCTTGGAGGGCCCGGACAGCAATGAAAAACTGTTTTTT.